This T cell receptor beta chain was captured by sequencing in a study of blood T cell repertoires in COVID-19 (dated by TCRdb to 2018 to 2021). Some background on the complete study: The collaborator samples originated in the United States, Italy and Spain and spanned the acute and convalescent phases of COVID-19. HLA class I and class II types, where available, came from metadata supplied by the sample provider rather than from assay-based typing. Nearly every sample came with metadata listing a de-identified subject ID, COVID-19 status, age in years and sex. Subjects who had been exposed to COVID-19, were actively infected with it, or had recovered from it provided the deeply sampled blood TCRbeta repertoires that made up the dataset. Samples came from the ongoing ImmuneRACE study (first 160 participants) plus 1,254 subjects from 6 global collaborators. The repertoires were released in a freely available public database meant as a resource for research on the immune response to SARS-CoV-2. The prospective study material was composed of cDNA or gDNA derived from T cells, B-cell-depleted T cells, or PBMCs.

The immunoSEQ Assay, a bias-controlled multiplex PCR, was used to amplify TCRbeta CDR3 regions from genomic DNA. As for the authors' bioinformatics: The number of nucleated cells in each sample was estimated by amplification of reference gene primers within the assay. To quantify the absolute abundance of each unique TCRbeta CDR3 rearrangement, sequence reads were collapsed and filtered. For each sample, productive Simpson clonality was calculated by taking the square root of Simpson's diversity index across productive rearrangements. In its TCRdb copy, this immuneACCESS table keeps in-frame sequences only and misses some clones. Where compared with another copy, unresolved V genes explain less than half of these, and the others have no known cause. The DNA was the basis for D and trimming; V, J and clone size are from that table. The sample contains roughly 57,000 clones, around four fifths of them found a single time. Around 14% of the sample belongs to the ten largest clones.

Worth noting for this clone: This receptor's antigen is unknown. No quality values exist for individual bases; no much larger clone is one base distant.

Each collaborating institution followed its own protocols to collect whole blood in K2EDTA tubes. For TCRbeta analysis, collaborators shipped samples in one of three forms: frozen whole blood, isolated PBMCs, or DNA extracted from either of those sample types. The full study reports these points: Clinical and demographic metadata were provided uncurated, with the amount varying by source and participant.

The clonotype comes from a woman in her seventies with acute or convalescent COVID-19. The sample was peripheral blood.

The CDR3 amino acid sequence is: CASSPGTSIREQFF. The nucleotide sequence is TGTGCCAGCAGCCCTGGGACTAGCATCCGTGAGCAGTTCTTC. The sequence is built from TRBV3-1 (or the pseudogene TRBV3-2) and TRBJ2-1, with 9 junctional bases fitting TRBD2. Per the germline V gene (reference sequence), LGHDT is the CDR1 and YNNKEL is the CDR2. Counted from cysteine to phenylalanine, this CDR3 has 14 amino acids. Just the 42-base CDR3 DNA is kept, in frame starting at base 1. Clipping removes 4 bases from V and 9 bases from J, with 7 as the unmatched junction base count.